This T cell receptor (beta chain) was found in a study of cytomegalovirus exposure and HLA in healthy donors. Study results and limitations: Reports indicate that TCR beta sequences accurately predicted the HLA-A and HLA-B alleles of most subjects.

This PCR relied on a set of 60 Vbeta primers and 13 Jbeta primers. Using immunoSEQ multiplex PCR, the repertoire was profiled, and TCRdb retains in-frame clones only, with some absent. Of 130,000 or so clones listed, roughly four fifths were seen once; the top ten hold more than 2.5%. With 8 bases clipped from V and 0 bases from J, the junction kept 11 bases outside the gene matches. This CDR3 comprises 17 residues. Germline V gene lookup returns CDR1 MDHEN and CDR2 SYDVKM. Worth noting for this clone: The antigen remains unidentified.

This clonotype was sampled from a man between 18 and 35 years old in good health and CMV-seropositive. This chain joins TRBV28 and TRBJ2-7; 12 bases are a match to TRBD1. The sequenced sample was PBMCs. The CDR3 coding sequence is TGTGCCAGCGGAACCGGGACAGGGGGCTTTATCTCCTACGAGCAGTACTTC. Translated: CASGTGTGGFISYEQYF.